This T cell receptor beta chain was sequenced for a study of blood T cell repertoires in COVID-19. Only in-frame clones appear in the TCRdb table, and some are missing; sequencing was by immunoSEQ multiplex PCR. This table has 100,000 to 150,000 clones, approximately 86% appearing once. This clonotype originated in a woman in her 70s with COVID-19, enrolled during active disease. The sample was peripheral blood.

The CDR3 protein is CASSLRQGAREKLFF. The CDR3 DNA reads TGCGCCAGCAGCCTACGACAGGGGGCTCGCGAAAAACTGTTTTTT. J is TRBJ1-4 and V is TRBV5-1; 10 bases line up with TRBD1. With V trimmed by 4 bases and J by 8 bases, 8 bases remained unmatched. Per germline, CDR1 SGHRS and CDR2 YFSETQ. CDR3 length: 15 amino acids.